The 4 T cell receptor beta chains presented below share a single source sample, sequenced in a study of blood T cell repertoires in COVID-19. Sequenced by immunoSEQ multiplex PCR; TCRdb stores in-frame clones only, minus some. Of under 250,000 clones in the sample, roughly four fifths were seen once. Material for sequencing was peripheral blood. The origin of the receptors is a woman between 35 and 50 years old with acute or convalescent COVID-19.

The chain is built from TRBV11-3 and TRBJ2-2, with 14 positions matching TRBD2. The ends lost 4 bases at V and 5 bases at J; junction bases unmatched: 9. The CDR3 has 18 amino acids. The V gene's germline CDR1 is SGHNT and CDR2 YENEEA. DNA for the CDR3: TGTGCCAGCAGCTCCGGGACTAGCGGGGGCCGAGGGACCGGGGAGCTGTTTTTT. Its translation is CASSSGTSGGRGTGELFF.

Only one count was recorded for this clone. V and J are TRBV21-1 and TRBJ1-5; TRBD1, as called in the table, went unchecked against the DNA. TRBV21-1 is a listed pseudogene. The CDR3 has 17 amino acids. In DNA form, the CDR3 reads TGTGCCAGCAGCAACGGCAGGGGGAGGTATAGCAATCAGCCCCAGCATTTT. Protein: CASSNGRGRYSNQPQHF.

This clone came up a few times. The V call is TRBV29-1, the J call TRBJ2-7, with 15 bases aligning to TRBD2. Germline CDR1 SQVTM, CDR2 ANQGSEA. CDR3 size: 16 residues. V was clipped by 6 bases and J by 7 bases; unmatched bases: 13. The CDR3 DNA reads TGCAGCGTCGGACTAGCGGGAGGGTCTATGGTGGAAGAGCAGTACTTC. This sequence encodes CSVGLAGGSMVEEQYF.

This chain joins TRBV11-2 and TRBJ2-1, with D uncertain. The germline V gene encodes CDR1 SGHAT and CDR2 FQNNGV. With 2 bases removed from V and 1 base from J, the gap between germline ends came to 9 bases. CDR3 length: 15 residues. For the CDR3, the DNA is TGTGCCAGCAGCTTATACTTCTCTTCCTACAATGAGCAGTTCTTC. Protein: CASSLYFSSYNEQFF.